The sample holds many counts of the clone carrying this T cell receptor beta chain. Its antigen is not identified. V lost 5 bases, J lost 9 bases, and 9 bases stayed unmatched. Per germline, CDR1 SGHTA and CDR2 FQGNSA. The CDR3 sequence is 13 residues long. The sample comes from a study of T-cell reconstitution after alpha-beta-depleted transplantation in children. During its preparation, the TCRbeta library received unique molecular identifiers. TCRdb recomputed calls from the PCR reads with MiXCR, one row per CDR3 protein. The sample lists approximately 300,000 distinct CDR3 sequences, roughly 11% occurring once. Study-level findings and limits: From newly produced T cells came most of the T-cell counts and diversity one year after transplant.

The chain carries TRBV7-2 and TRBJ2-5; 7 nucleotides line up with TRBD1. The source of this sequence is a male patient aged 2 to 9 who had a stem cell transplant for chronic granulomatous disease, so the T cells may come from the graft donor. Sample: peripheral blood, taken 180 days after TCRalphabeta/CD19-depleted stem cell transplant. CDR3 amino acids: CASSLTGDRAQYF. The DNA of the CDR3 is TGTGCCAGCAGCCTTACAGGGGATCGGGCCCAGTACTTC.